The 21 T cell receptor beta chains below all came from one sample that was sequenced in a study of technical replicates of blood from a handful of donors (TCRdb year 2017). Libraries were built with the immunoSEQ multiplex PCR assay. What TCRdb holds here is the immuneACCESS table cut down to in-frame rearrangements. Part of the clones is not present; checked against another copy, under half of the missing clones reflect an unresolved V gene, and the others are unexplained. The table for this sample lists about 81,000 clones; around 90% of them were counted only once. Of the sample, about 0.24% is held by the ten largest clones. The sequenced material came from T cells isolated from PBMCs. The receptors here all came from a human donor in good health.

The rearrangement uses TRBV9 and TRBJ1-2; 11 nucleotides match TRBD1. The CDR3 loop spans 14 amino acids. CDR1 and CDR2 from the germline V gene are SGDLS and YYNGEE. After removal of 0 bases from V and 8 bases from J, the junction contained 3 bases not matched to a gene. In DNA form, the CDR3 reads TGTGCCAGCAGCGTAGAGGACAGGGGGCAGGGCTACACCTTC. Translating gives CASSVEDRGQGYTF.

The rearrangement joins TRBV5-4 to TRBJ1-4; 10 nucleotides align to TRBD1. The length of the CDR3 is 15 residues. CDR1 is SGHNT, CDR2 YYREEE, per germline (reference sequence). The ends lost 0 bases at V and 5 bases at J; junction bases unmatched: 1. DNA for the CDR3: TGTGCCAGCAGCTTGGGGGACAGGGGCAATGAAAAACTGTTTTTT. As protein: CASSLGDRGNEKLFF. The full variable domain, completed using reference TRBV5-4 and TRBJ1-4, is ETGVTQSPTHLIKTRGQQVTLRCSSQSGHNTVSWYQQALGQGPQFIFQYYREEENGRGNFPPRFSGLQFPNYSSELNVNALELDDSALYLCASSLGDRGNEKLFFGSGTQLSVL.

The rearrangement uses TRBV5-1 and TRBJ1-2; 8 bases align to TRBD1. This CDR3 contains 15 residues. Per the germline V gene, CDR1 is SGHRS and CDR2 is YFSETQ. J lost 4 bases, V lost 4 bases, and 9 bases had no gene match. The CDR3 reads CASSADRAAGYGYTF. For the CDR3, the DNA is TGCGCCAGCAGCGCGGACAGGGCGGCTGGCTATGGCTACACCTTC.

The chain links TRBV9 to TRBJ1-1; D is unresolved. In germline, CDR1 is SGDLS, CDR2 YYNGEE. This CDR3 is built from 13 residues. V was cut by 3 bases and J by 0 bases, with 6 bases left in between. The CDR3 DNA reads TGTGCCAGCAGCGCAGCGATGAACACTGAAGCTTTCTTT. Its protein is CASSAAMNTEAFF. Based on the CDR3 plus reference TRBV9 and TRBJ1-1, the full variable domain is DSGVTQTPKHLITATGQRVTLRCSPRSGDLSVYWYQQSLDQGLQFLIQYYNGEERAKGNILERFSAQQFPDLHSELNLSSLELGDSALYFCASSAAMNTEAFFGQGTRLTVV.

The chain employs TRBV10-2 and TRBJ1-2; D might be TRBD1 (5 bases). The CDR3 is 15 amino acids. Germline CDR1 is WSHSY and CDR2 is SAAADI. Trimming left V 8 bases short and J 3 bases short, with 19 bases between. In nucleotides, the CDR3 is TGCGCCAGCGGGGAGTGGGTGGGGCAGGACTATGGCTACACCTTC. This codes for CASGEWVGQDYGYTF.

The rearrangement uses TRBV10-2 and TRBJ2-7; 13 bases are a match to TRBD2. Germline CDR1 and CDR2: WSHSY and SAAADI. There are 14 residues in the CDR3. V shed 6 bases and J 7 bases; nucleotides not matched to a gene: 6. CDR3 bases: TGCGCCAGCAGCGGACTAGCGGGAGCTCGGGAGCAGTACTTC. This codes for CASSGLAGAREQYF.

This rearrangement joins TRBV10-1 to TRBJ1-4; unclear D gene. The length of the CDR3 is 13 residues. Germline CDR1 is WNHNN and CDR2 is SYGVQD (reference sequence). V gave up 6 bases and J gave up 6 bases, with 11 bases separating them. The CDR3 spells CASRLGRDEKLFF. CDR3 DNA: TGCGCCAGCAGACTAGGGCGCGATGAAAAACTGTTTTTT.

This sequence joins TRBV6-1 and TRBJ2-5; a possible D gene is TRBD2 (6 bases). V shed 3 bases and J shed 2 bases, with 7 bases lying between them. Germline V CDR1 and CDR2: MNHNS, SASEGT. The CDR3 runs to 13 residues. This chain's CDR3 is CASSEGGQETQYF. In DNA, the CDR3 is TGTGCCAGCAGTGAGGGGGGACAAGAGACCCAGTACTTC.

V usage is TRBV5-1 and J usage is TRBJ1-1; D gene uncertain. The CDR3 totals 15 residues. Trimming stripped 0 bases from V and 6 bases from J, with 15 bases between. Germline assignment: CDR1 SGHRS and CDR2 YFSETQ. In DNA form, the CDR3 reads TGCGCCAGCAGCTTGGTTTCGCTCGGGAGTCCTGAAGCTTTCTTT. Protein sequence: CASSLVSLGSPEAFF.

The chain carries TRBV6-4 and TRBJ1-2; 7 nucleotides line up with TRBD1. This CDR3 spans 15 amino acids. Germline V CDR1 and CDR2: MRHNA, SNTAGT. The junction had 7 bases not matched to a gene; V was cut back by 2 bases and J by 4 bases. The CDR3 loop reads CASSDPATGTYGYTF. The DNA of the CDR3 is TGTGCCAGCAGTGACCCCGCGACAGGGACCTATGGCTACACCTTC.

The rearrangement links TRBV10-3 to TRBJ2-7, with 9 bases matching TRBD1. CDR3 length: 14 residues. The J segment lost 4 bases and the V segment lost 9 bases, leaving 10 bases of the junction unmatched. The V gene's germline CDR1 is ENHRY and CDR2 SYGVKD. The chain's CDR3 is CAIGSGQGPYEQYF. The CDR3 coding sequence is TGTGCCATTGGATCGGGACAGGGTCCTTACGAGCAGTACTTC.

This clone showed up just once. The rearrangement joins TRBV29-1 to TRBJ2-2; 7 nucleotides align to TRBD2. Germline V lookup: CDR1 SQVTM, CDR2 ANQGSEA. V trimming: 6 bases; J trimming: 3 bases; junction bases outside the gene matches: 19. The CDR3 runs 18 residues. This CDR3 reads CSVRRPLSSGADTGELFF. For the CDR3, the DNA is TGCAGCGTCCGACGCCCCCTGTCCAGCGGGGCGGACACCGGGGAGCTGTTTTTT.

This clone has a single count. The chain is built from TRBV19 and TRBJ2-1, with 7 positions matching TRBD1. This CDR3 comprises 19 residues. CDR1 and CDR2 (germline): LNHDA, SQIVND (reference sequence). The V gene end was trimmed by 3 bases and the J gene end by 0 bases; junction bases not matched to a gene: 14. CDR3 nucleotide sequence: TGTGCCAGTAGTATGAAGGCAGGGGGTATCCCAAGCTCCTACAATGAGCAGTTCTTC. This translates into CASSMKAGGIPSSYNEQFF. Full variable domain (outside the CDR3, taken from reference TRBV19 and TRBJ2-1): DGGITQSPKYLFRKEGQNVTLSCEQNLNHDAMYWYRQDPGQGLRLIYYSQIVNDFQKGDIAEGYSVSREKKESFPLTVTSAQKNPTAFYLCASSMKAGGIPSSYNEQFFGPGTRLTVL.

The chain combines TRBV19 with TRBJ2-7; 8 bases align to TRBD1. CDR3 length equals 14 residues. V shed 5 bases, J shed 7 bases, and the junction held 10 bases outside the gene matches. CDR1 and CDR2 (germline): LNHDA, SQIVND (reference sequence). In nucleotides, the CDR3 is TGTGCCAGTAGTCCCGGACAGGGCCATAGGGAGCAGTACTTC. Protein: CASSPGQGHREQYF.

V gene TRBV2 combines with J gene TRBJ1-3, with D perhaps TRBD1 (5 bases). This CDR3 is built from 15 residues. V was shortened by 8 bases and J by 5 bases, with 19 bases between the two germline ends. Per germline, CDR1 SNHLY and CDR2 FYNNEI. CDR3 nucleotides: TGTGCCAGCTCTGGGGGGTTGCATGGGAGAAACACCATATATTTT. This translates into CASSGGLHGRNTIYF.

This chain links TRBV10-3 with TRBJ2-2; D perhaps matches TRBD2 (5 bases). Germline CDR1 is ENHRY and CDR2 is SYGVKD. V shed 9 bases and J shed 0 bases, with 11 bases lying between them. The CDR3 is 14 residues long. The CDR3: CAIRGQANTGELFF. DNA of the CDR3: TGTGCCATTCGAGGGCAGGCGAACACCGGGGAGCTGTTTTTT.

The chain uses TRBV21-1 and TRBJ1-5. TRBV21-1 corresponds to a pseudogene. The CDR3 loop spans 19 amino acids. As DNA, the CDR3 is TGTGCCAGCAGCAAAGATGGGGAGGGGAGGGAGTATAGCAATCAGCCCCAGCATTTT. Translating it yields CASSKDGEGREYSNQPQHF.

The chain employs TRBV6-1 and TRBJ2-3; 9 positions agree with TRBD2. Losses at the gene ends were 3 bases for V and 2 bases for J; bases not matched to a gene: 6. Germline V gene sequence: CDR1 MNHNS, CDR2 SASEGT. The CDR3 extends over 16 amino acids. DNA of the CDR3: TGTGCCAGCAGTGACGTAGCGGGAGTAGCCACAGATACGCAGTATTTT. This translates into CASSDVAGVATDTQYF.

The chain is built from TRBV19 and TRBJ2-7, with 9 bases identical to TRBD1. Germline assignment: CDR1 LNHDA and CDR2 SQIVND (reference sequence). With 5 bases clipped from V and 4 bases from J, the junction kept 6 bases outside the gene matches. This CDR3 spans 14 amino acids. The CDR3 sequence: CASSPGTGTYEQYF. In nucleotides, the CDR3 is TGTGCCAGTAGTCCCGGGACAGGGACATACGAGCAGTACTTC.

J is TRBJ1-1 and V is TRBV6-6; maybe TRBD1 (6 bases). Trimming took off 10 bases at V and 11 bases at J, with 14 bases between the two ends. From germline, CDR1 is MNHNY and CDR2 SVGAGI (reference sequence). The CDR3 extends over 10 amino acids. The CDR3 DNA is TGTGCCACCTCCCGTGGGGGCGCTTTCTTT. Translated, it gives CATSRGGAFF.

CDR3 in DNA: TGCGCCAGCATGTCCGGGACAGGGAATGAAAAACTGTTTTTT. Amino acid sequence: CASMSGTGNEKLFF. The gene calls are TRBV5-1 and TRBJ1-4; TRBD1 agrees at 9 bases. The J segment lost 5 bases and the V segment lost 6 bases, leaving 5 bases of the junction unmatched. CDR3 size: 14 residues. Germline-derived CDR1 and CDR2 are SGHRS and YFSETQ.